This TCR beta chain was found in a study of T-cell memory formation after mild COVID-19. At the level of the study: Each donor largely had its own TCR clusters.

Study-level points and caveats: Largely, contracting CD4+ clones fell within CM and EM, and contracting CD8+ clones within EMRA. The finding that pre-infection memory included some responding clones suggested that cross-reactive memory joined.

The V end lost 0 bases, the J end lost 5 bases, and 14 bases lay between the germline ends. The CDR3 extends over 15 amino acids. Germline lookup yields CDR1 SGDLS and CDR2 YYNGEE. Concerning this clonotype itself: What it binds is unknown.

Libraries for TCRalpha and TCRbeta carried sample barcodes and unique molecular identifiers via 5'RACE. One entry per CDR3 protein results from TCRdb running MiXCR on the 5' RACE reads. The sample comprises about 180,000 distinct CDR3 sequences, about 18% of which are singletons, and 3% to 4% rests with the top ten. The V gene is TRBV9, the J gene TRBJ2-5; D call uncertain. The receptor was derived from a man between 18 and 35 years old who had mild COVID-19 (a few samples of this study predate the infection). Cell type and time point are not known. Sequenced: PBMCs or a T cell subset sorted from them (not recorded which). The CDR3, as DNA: TGTGCCAGCAGCGTAGCCGTAGCTGAGGCGGAGACCCAGTACTTC. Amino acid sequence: CASSVAVAEAETQYF.